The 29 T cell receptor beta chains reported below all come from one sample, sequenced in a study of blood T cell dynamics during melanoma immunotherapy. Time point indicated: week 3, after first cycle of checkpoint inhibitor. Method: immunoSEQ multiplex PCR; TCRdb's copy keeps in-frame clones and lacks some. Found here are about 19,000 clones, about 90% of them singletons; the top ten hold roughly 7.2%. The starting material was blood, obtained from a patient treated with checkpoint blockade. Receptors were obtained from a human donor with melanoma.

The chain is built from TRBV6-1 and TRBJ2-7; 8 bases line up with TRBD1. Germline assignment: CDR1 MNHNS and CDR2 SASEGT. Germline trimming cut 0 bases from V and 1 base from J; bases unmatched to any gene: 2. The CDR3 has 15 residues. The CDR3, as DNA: TGTGCCAGCAGTGAAGCAACAGGGGGGTCCTACGAGCAGTACTTC. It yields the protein CASSEATGGSYEQYF.

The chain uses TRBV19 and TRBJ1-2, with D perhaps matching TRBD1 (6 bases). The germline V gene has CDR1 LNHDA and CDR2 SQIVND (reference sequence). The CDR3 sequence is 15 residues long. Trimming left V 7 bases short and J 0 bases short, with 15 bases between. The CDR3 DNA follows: TGTGCCAGTAACCCCGGGACATTGCCTAACTATGGCTACACCTTC. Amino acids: CASNPGTLPNYGYTF. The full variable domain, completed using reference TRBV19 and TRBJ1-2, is DGGITQSPKYLFRKEGQNVTLSCEQNLNHDAMYWYRQDPGQGLRLIYYSQIVNDFQKGDIAEGYSVSREKKESFPLTVTSAQKNPTAFYLCASNPGTLPNYGYTFGSGTRLTVV.

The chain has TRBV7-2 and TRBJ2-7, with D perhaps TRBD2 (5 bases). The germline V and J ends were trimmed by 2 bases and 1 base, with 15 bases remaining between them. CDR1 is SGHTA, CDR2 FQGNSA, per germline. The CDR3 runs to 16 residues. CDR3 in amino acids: CASSLRFAGESYEQYF. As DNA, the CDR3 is TGTGCCAGCAGCTTAAGGTTTGCTGGGGAGTCCTACGAGCAGTACTTC.

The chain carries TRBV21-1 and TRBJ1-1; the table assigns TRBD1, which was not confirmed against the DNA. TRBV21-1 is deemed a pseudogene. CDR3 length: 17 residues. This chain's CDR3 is CASKKRGWNKGNTEAFF. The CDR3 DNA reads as TGTGCCAGCAAAAAAAGGGGATGGAACAAGGGGAACACTGAAGCTTTCTTT.

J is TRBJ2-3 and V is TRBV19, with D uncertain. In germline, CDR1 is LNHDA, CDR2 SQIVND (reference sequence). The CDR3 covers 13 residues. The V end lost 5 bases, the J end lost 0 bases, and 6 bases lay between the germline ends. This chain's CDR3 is CASSAWSTDTQYF. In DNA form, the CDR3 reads TGTGCCAGTAGTGCGTGGAGCACAGATACGCAGTATTTT.

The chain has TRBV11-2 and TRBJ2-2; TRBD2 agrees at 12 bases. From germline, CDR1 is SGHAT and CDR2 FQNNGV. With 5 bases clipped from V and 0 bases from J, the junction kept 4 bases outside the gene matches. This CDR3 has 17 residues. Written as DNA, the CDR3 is TGTGCCAGCAGCCCCGGGACTAGCGGGTCGAACACCGGGGAGCTGTTTTTT. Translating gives CASSPGTSGSNTGELFF.

The CDR3 DNA sequence: TGCGCCAGCAGTGAGGACTCTTCCTACGAGCAGTACTTC. This encodes CASSEDSSYEQYF. The rearrangement joins TRBV10-2 to TRBJ2-7; D unresolved. V gave up 2 bases and J gave up 1 base, with 6 bases separating them. The CDR3 sequence is 13 residues long. Germline V gives CDR1 WSHSY, CDR2 SAAADI.

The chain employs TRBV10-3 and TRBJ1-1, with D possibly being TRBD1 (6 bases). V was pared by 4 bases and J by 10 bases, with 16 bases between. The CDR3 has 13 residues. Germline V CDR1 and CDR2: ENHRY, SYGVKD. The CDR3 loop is CAISGHHAQGAFF. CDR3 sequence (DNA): TGTGCCATCAGTGGCCACCACGCACAGGGAGCTTTCTTT.

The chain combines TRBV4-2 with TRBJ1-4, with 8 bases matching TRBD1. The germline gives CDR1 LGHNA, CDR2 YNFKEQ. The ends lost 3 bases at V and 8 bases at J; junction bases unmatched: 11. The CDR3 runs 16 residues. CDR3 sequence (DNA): TGTGCCAGCAGCCAGGGCCGAGGACAGGGAGGCGAAAAACTGTTTTTT. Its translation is CASSQGRGQGGEKLFF.

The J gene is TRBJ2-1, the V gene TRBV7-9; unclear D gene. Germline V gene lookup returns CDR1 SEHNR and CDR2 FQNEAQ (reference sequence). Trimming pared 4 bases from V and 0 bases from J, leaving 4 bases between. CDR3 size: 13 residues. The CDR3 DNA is TGTGCCAGCAGCTCTTACTCCTACAATGAGCAGTTCTTC. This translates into CASSSYSYNEQFF.

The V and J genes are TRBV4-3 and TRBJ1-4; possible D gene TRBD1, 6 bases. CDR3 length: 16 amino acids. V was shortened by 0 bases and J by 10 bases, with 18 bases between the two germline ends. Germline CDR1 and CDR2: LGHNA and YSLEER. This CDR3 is CASSQEGGRGRGKLFF. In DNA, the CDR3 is TGCGCCAGCAGCCAAGAGGGGGGGCGGGGGAGAGGAAAACTGTTTTTT.

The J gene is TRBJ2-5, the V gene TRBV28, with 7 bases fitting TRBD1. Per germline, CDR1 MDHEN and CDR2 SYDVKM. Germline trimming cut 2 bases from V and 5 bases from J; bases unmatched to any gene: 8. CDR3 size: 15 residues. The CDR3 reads CASSLLTGTGETQYF. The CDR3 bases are TGTGCCAGCAGTTTACTGACAGGGACCGGGGAGACCCAGTACTTC.

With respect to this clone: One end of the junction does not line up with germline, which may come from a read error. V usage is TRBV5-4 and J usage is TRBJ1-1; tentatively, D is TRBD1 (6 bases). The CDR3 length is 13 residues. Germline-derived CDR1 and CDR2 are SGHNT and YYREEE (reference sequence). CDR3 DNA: TGTGCCAGCAGCCCGACCTGGGACACTGAAGCTCTCTTT. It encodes CASSPTWDTEALF.

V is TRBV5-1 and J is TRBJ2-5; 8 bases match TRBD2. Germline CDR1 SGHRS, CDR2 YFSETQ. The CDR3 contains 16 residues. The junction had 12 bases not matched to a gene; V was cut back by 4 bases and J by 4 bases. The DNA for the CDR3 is TGCGCCAGCAGCCCACATGGCCTGGCGGGGGGAGAGACCCAGTACTTC. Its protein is CASSPHGLAGGETQYF.

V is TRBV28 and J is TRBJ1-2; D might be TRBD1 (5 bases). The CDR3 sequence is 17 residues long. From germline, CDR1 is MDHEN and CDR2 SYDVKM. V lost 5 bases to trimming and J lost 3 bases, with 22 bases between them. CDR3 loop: CASSTPPQDKEDYGYTF. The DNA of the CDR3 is TGTGCCAGCAGTACGCCCCCACAGGACAAAGAGGACTATGGCTACACCTTC.

The CDR3 coding sequence is TGTGCCAGCAGTTACTCGAGGGGGGCGAGCTATGGCTACACCTTC. Its translation: CASSYSRGASYGYTF. This rearrangement joins TRBV6-6 to TRBJ1-2; D might be TRBD1 (6 bases). Trimming cost V 0 bases and J 4 bases, with 12 bases left between them. This CDR3 contains 15 residues. Germline assignment: CDR1 MNHNY and CDR2 SVGAGI (reference sequence).

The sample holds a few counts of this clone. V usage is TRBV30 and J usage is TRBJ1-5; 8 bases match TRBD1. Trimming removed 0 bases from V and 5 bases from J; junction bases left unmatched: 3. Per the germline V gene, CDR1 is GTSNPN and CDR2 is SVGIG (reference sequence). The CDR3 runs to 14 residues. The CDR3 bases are TGTGCCTGGAGTGTTAAACAGGGGGATCAGCCCCAGCATTTT. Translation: CAWSVKQGDQPQHF.

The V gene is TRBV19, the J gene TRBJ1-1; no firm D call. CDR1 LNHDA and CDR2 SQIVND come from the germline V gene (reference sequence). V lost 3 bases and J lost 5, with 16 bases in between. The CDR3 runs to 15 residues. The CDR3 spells CASSIRRPDRTEAFF. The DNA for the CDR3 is TGTGCCAGTAGTATTCGTAGGCCGGATCGGACTGAAGCTTTCTTT.

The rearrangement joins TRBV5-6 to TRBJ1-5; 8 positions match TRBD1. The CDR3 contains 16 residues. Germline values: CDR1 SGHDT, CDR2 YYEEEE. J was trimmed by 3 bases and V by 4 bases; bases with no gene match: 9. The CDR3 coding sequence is TGTGCCAGCAGCGAACAGGGGGGCATACCCAATCAGCCCCAGCATTTT. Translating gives CASSEQGGIPNQPQHF.

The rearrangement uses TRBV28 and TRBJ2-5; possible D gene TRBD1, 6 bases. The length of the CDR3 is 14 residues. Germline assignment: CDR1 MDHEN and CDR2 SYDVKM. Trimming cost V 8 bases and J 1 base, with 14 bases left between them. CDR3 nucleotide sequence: TGTGCCAGCTTTGGGACACCTTTCCAAGAGACCCAGTACTTC. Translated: CASFGTPFQETQYF.

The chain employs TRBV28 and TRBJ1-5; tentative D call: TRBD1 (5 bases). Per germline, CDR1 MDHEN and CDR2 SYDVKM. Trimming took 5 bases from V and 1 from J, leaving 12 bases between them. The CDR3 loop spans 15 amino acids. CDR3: CASSGEGPSNQPQHF. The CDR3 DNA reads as TGTGCCAGCAGTGGGGAGGGGCCCAGCAATCAGCCCCAGCATTTT.

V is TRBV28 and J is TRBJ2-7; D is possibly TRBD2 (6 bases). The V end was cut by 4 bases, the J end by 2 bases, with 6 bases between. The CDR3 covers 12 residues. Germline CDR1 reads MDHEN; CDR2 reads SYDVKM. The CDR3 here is CASSSGAYEQYF. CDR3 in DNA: TGTGCCAGCAGTTCGGGAGCCTACGAGCAGTACTTC.

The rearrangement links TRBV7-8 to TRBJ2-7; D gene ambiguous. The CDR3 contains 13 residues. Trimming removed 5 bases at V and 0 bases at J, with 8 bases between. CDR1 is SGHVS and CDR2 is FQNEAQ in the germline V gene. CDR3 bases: TGTGCCAGCAGCCCCCCCAGCTCCTACGAGCAGTACTTC. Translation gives CASSPPSSYEQYF.

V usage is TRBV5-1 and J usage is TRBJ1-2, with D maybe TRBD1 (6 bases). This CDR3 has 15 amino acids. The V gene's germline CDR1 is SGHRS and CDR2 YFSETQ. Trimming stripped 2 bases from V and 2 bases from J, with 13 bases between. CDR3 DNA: TGCGCCAGCAGCTTTGCTAGGACAGCCAACTATGGCTACACCTTC. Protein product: CASSFARTANYGYTF.

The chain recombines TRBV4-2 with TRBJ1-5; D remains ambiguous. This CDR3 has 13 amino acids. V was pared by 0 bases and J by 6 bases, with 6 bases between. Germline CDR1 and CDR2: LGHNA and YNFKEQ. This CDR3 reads CASSQDQVQPQHF. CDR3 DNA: TGTGCCAGCAGCCAAGATCAAGTTCAGCCCCAGCATTTT.

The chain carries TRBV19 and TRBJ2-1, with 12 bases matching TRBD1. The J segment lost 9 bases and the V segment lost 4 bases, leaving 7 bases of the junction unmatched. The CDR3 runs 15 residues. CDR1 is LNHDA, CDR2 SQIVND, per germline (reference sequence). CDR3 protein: CASSNRDRGLGEQFF. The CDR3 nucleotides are TGTGCCAGTAGTAACCGGGACAGGGGGCTAGGTGAGCAGTTCTTC.

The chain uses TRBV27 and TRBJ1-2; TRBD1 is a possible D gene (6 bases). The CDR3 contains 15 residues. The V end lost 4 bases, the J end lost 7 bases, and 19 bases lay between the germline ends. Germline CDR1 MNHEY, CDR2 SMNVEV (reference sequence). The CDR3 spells CASSSPRGRRGGYTF. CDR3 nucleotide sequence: TGTGCCAGCAGTTCCCCCAGGGGCCGCAGAGGTGGCTACACCTTC.

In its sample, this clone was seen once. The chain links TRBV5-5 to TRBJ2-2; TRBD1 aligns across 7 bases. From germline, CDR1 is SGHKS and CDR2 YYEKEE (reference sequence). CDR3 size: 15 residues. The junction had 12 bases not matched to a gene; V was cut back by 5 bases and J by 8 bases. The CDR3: CASSSGQVEPGELFF. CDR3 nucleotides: TGTGCCAGCAGTTCCGGACAGGTTGAGCCGGGGGAGCTGTTTTTT.

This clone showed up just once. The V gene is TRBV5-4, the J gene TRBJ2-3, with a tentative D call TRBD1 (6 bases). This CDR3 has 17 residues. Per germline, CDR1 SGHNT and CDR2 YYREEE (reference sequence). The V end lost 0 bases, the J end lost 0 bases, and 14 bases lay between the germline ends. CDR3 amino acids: CASSLVQGPSSTDTQYF. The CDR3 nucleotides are TGTGCCAGCAGCTTGGTACAGGGTCCTTCTAGCACAGATACGCAGTATTTT.